The 32 T cell receptor beta chains reported below all come from one sample, sequenced in a study of cytomegalovirus exposure and HLA in healthy donors (dated by TCRdb to the late 2010s). Library preparation was by the immunoSEQ multiplex PCR assay. A mixture of 60 forward primers for TCR Vbeta segments and 13 reverse primers for TCR Jbeta segments was used in the multiplex PCR. TCRdb retrieved this table from immuneACCESS and kept in-frame rearrangements only. Not all clones are present; in checked studies, unresolved V genes account for under half, and no reason is known for the remainder. The sample profile shows 95,000 to 150,000 clones; about 80% of them were found once. Roughly 31% of the sample rests with the top ten. What was sequenced was PBMCs. Receptor source: a man in his fifties or sixties in good health and CMV-seropositive.

This clone was counted once. The rearrangement joins TRBV30 to TRBJ1-4; D remains ambiguous. This CDR3 has 14 residues. The germline V and J ends were trimmed by 0 bases and 6 bases, with 11 bases remaining between them. Germline CDR1 reads GTSNPN; CDR2 reads SVGIG (reference sequence). CDR3 loop: CAWSVHEMDEKLFF. The CDR3 nucleotides read TGTGCCTGGAGTGTTCATGAGATGGATGAAAAACTGTTTTTT.

There are a few counts of this clone. The rearrangement links TRBV9 to TRBJ2-7, with 7 bases identical to TRBD2. The CDR3 loop spans 13 amino acids. V lost 3 bases and J lost 0; bases outside the gene matches: 0. Per the germline V gene, CDR1 is SGDLS and CDR2 is YYNGEE. The CDR3 is CASSGGSSYEQYF. CDR3 bases: TGTGCCAGCAGCGGCGGGAGCTCCTACGAGCAGTACTTC.

The rearrangement links TRBV27 to TRBJ2-1; 7 bases agree with TRBD1. Germline CDR1 and CDR2: MNHEY and SMNVEV (reference sequence). Unmatched junction bases numbered 2, after V lost 5 bases and J lost 7 bases. This CDR3 has 12 amino acids. The CDR3 reads CASSGTANEQFF. The CDR3 region has the DNA TGTGCCAGCAGTGGGACAGCTAATGAGCAGTTCTTC.

The rearrangement links TRBV18 to TRBJ2-5; TRBD2 agrees at 8 bases. Germline loops: CDR1 KGHSH, CDR2 LQKENI. The CDR3 runs 16 residues. V gave up 4 bases and J gave up 7 bases; unmatched junction bases: 14. The CDR3 DNA reads TGTGCCAGCTCACTTAATGGACTAGCCGAAGCAGGGACCCAGTACTTC. It translates to CASSLNGLAEAGTQYF.

This chain links TRBV7-9 with TRBJ2-7; 9 bases are a match to TRBD1. V gave up 4 bases and J gave up 3 bases; unmatched junction bases: 4. This CDR3 has 14 amino acids. In germline, CDR1 is SEHNR, CDR2 FQNEAQ (reference sequence). The CDR3 protein is CASSSGQGYYEQYF. For the CDR3, the DNA is TGTGCCAGCAGCTCCGGACAGGGGTACTACGAGCAGTACTTC.

The J gene is TRBJ1-1, the V gene TRBV6-1, with 7 bases aligning to TRBD1. Per the germline V gene, CDR1 is MNHNS and CDR2 is SASEGT. This CDR3 has 13 amino acids. The V and J ends lost 6 bases and 1 base, in that order; junction bases with no gene match: 2. In nucleotides, the CDR3 is TGTGCCAGCAGCGGACAGGAGAACACTGAAGCTTTCTTT. Protein: CASSGQENTEAFF.

The genes are TRBV28 and TRBJ1-3; D gene ambiguous. V lost 4 bases and J lost 0, with 4 bases in between. This CDR3 region has 13 residues. Germline values: CDR1 MDHEN, CDR2 SYDVKM. The DNA of the CDR3 is TGTGCCAGCAGTTATAGCTCTGGAAACACCATATATTTT. Its protein product is CASSYSSGNTIYF. Filled out from reference TRBV28 and TRBJ1-3, the complete variable domain reads DVKVTQSSRYLVKRTGEKVFLECVQDMDHENMFWYRQDPGLGLRLIYFSYDVKMKEKGDIPEGYSVSREKKERFSLILESASTNQTSMYLCASSYSSGNTIYFGEGSWLTVV.

In this sample, this clone turned up once. The chain combines TRBV5-5 with TRBJ2-7, with 8 positions matching TRBD2. V lost 2 bases, J lost 1 base, and 2 bases stayed unmatched. Germline V gene sequence: CDR1 SGHKS, CDR2 YYEKEE (reference sequence). The CDR3 spans 14 residues. In DNA, the CDR3 is TGTGCCAGCAGCTTCGCGGGGGGATCCTACGAGCAGTACTTC. Translated: CASSFAGGSYEQYF.

As regards this clone: Other DNA sequences in this sample translate to the same CDR3. This chain uses TRBV9 with TRBJ1-1; D may be TRBD1 (6 bases). Trimming stripped 4 bases from V and 0 bases from J, with 10 bases between. CDR1 and CDR2 (germline): SGDLS, YYNGEE. CDR3 length: 14 amino acids. The CDR3 sequence: CASSKGHMNTEAFF. The CDR3 DNA reads TGTGCCAGCAGCAAGGGACATATGAACACTGAAGCTTTCTTT.

As regards this clone: At one end, the junction sequence differs from germline, possibly due to a read error. The CDR3 nucleotides are TGTGCCAGCCCACCAGGCAGGGCGAACACTGAAGCTTTCTTT. Its translation is CASPPGRANTEAFF. The chain links TRBV18 to TRBJ1-1; D might be TRBD1 (5 bases). There are 14 residues in the CDR3. CDR1 is KGHSH, CDR2 LQKENI, per germline.

This clone was seen a few times. The chain is built from TRBV18 and TRBJ1-1; no reliable D call. Trimming left V 3 bases short and J 4 bases short, with 12 bases between. CDR3 length: 14 residues. Germline CDR1 KGHSH, CDR2 LQKENI. The CDR3 DNA is TGTGCCAGCTCACCGGAGGGAGGGTTCACTGAAGCTTTCTTT. Encoded protein: CASSPEGGFTEAFF. Full variable domain (remainder filled in from reference TRBV18 and TRBJ1-1): NAGVMQNPRHLVRRRGQEARLRCSPMKGHSHVYWYRQLPEEGLKFMVYLQKENIIDESGMPKERFSAEFPKEGPSILRIQQVVRGDSAAYFCASSPEGGFTEAFFGQGTRLTVV.

V gene TRBV15 combines with J gene TRBJ2-2; tentatively, D is TRBD1 (5 bases). Germline CDR1 reads LNHNV; CDR2 reads YYDKDF (reference sequence). The ends were cut back, 5 bases at V and 0 bases at J, with 10 bases in the middle. The CDR3 sequence is 15 residues long. The CDR3 reads CATSSQGANTGELFF. The DNA of the CDR3 is TGTGCCACCAGCTCTCAGGGCGCGAACACCGGGGAGCTGTTTTTT.

CDR3 protein: CASSLEGGLEAFF. The DNA for the CDR3 is TGTGCCAGCAGCTTAGAGGGCGGACTTGAAGCTTTCTTT. This chain connects TRBV11-3 to TRBJ1-1; D not resolved. The CDR3 consists of 13 residues. Per germline, CDR1 SGHNT and CDR2 YENEEA. Trimming took 0 bases from V and 7 from J, leaving 9 bases between them.

In its sample, this clone was seen once. The chain employs TRBV5-1 and TRBJ1-2; D unclear. Germline V gives CDR1 SGHRS, CDR2 YFSETQ. Trimming cost V 4 bases and J 4 bases, with 14 bases left between them. This CDR3 comprises 14 residues. The CDR3 DNA follows: TGCGCCAGCAGCCGGGTACCGGGGATCTATGGCTACACCTTC. Protein product: CASSRVPGIYGYTF.

V usage is TRBV9 and J usage is TRBJ1-2, with TRBD1 identical over 8 bases. This CDR3 is built from 16 residues. The trim removed 6 bases at V and 4 bases at J, leaving 14 bases unmatched. The germline V gene encodes CDR1 SGDLS and CDR2 YYNGEE. CDR3 sequence: CASTEGDRHILYGYTF. Written as DNA, the CDR3 is TGTGCCAGCACCGAAGGGGACAGGCACATTCTCTATGGCTACACCTTC.

J is TRBJ1-2 and V is TRBV6-1; 7 nucleotides align to TRBD1. The CDR3 is 13 residues long. The J segment lost 4 bases and the V segment lost 10 bases, leaving 9 bases of the junction unmatched. The V gene's germline CDR1 is MNHNS and CDR2 SASEGT. In DNA form, the CDR3 reads TGTGCCACCCGACAGGGCGAATCCTATGGCTACACCTTC. Amino acid sequence: CATRQGESYGYTF.

This CDR3 is CASSLTGATPEAFF. For the CDR3, the DNA is TGCGCCAGCAGCTTAACAGGGGCCACCCCTGAAGCTTTCTTT. The rearrangement joins TRBV5-1 to TRBJ1-1; 7 bases fit TRBD1. CDR1 is SGHRS, CDR2 YFSETQ, per germline. The CDR3 totals 14 residues. V shed 2 bases and J 6 bases; nucleotides not matched to a gene: 7. The full variable domain, rest sourced from reference TRBV5-1 and TRBJ1-1, is KAGVTQTPRYLIKTRGQQVTLSCSPISGHRSVSWYQQTPGQGLQFLFEYFSETQRNKGNFPGRFSGRQFSNSRSEMNVSTLELGDSALYLCASSLTGATPEAFFGQGTRLTVV.

This clone occurred a few times. V is TRBV5-1 and J is TRBJ2-2; 8 bases fit TRBD1. V lost 4 bases, J lost 4 bases, and 9 bases stayed unmatched. The germline gives CDR1 SGHRS, CDR2 YFSETQ. The CDR3 consists of 16 residues. The CDR3 here is CASSKTGDSGTGELFF. In nucleotides, the CDR3 is TGCGCCAGCAGCAAGACAGGGGATAGTGGCACCGGGGAGCTGTTTTTT.

The sample holds a few counts of this clone. The rearrangement links TRBV6-4 to TRBJ1-2; 8 bases agree with TRBD1. This CDR3 comprises 12 residues. Germline V gives CDR1 MRHNA, CDR2 SNTAGT. V shed 7 bases and J 4 bases; nucleotides not matched to a gene: 2. The CDR3 bases are TGTGCCAGCACCACAGGGGGCTATGGCTACACCTTC. Amino acid sequence: CASTTGGYGYTF.

The chain has TRBV2 and TRBJ1-2, with D tentatively TRBD1 (6 bases). The CDR3 spans 14 residues. Trimming cost V 4 bases and J 4 bases, with 13 bases left between them. Per the germline V gene, CDR1 is SNHLY and CDR2 is FYNNEI. Here the CDR3 DNA reads TGTGCCAGCAGTGCAGGGGCGCGAAGCTATGGCTACACCTTC. Amino acid sequence: CASSAGARSYGYTF. Full variable domain (outside the CDR3, taken from reference TRBV2 and TRBJ1-2): EPEVTQTPSHQVTQMGQEVILRCVPISNHLYFYWYRQILGQKVEFLVSFYNNEISEKSEIFDDQFSVERPDGSNFTLKIRSTKLEDSAMYFCASSAGARSYGYTFGSGTRLTVV.

The CDR3 DNA is TGCGCCAGCAGCTCTACAGGGCAGCGGAACACTGAAGCTTTCTTT. This encodes CASSSTGQRNTEAFF. This chain uses TRBV5-1 with TRBJ1-1; possible D gene TRBD1, 6 bases. Trimming removed 3 bases at V and 1 base at J, with 13 bases between. The CDR3 runs 15 residues. Germline CDR1 SGHRS, CDR2 YFSETQ.

This clone showed up just a few times. The chain links TRBV7-8 to TRBJ1-6; tentative D call: TRBD1 (5 bases). Germline V gene lookup returns CDR1 SGHVS and CDR2 FQNEAQ. The ends were cut back, 0 bases at V and 7 bases at J, with 13 bases in the middle. This CDR3 contains 16 residues. As DNA, the CDR3 is TGTGCCAGCAGCTTAGCGTGGGGGGGGGACAATTCACCCCTCCACTTT. It is translated as CASSLAWGGDNSPLHF.

The CDR3 loop reads CAISDRDRGGETQYF. The CDR3 region has the DNA TGTGCCATCAGTGACCGGGACAGGGGGGGAGAGACCCAGTACTTC. The V call is TRBV10-3, the J call TRBJ2-5; 11 positions agree with TRBD1. CDR1 is ENHRY and CDR2 is SYGVKD in the germline V gene. The trim removed 3 bases at V and 4 bases at J, leaving 4 bases unmatched. This CDR3 has 15 amino acids.

This clone was seen just once. CDR3 amino acids: CASSGRLTSTDTQYF. DNA of the CDR3: TGTGCCAGCAGTGGGAGGTTGACTAGCACAGATACGCAGTATTTT. The chain uses TRBV2 and TRBJ2-3; maybe TRBD2 (5 bases). Trimming removed 4 bases from V and 0 bases from J, with 11 bases in between. Germline V gives CDR1 SNHLY, CDR2 FYNNEI. CDR3 length equals 15 residues. Looking up the rest from reference TRBV2 and TRBJ2-3 gives the full variable domain: EPEVTQTPSHQVTQMGQEVILRCVPISNHLYFYWYRQILGQKVEFLVSFYNNEISEKSEIFDDQFSVERPDGSNFTLKIRSTKLEDSAMYFCASSGRLTSTDTQYFGPGTRLTVL.

The chain employs TRBV28 and TRBJ2-5; TRBD2 matches at 8 bases. Germline V gene lookup returns CDR1 MDHEN and CDR2 SYDVKM. V dropped 8 bases and J dropped 10; count of bases not matched to a gene: 9. The CDR3 covers 12 residues. CDR3: CASGLFREGQYF. The CDR3 nucleotides read TGTGCCAGCGGTCTTTTTCGGGAGGGCCAGTACTTC.

This clone was observed a handful of times. V is TRBV18 and J is TRBJ2-7, with D perhaps matching TRBD2 (5 bases). The CDR3 is made up of 13 amino acids. Germline assignment: CDR1 KGHSH and CDR2 LQKENI. V gave up 6 bases and J gave up 5 bases, with 14 bases separating them. CDR3 region: CASSPLGSHEQYF. As DNA, the CDR3 is TGTGCCAGCTCCCCCTTAGGGAGCCACGAGCAGTACTTC.

The chain links TRBV5-1 to TRBJ2-3, with TRBD1 matching over 9 bases. Germline V lookup: CDR1 SGHRS, CDR2 YFSETQ. The CDR3 sequence is 16 residues long. After removal of 4 bases from V and 3 bases from J, the junction contained 9 bases not matched to a gene. The CDR3 loop reads CASSPMSGQGTDTQYF. Here the CDR3 DNA reads TGCGCCAGCAGCCCCATGTCGGGACAGGGTACAGATACGCAGTATTTT.

This clone was recorded a few times. The CDR3 bases are TGTGCCAGCAGCGAGGGAGGGAGCTACGAGCAGTACTTC. This sequence encodes CASSEGGSYEQYF. V usage is TRBV9 and J usage is TRBJ2-7; 7 nucleotides line up with TRBD2. V dropped 3 bases and J dropped 3; count of bases not matched to a gene: 3. The V gene's germline CDR1 is SGDLS and CDR2 YYNGEE. This CDR3 spans 13 amino acids.

This rearrangement joins TRBV4-2 to TRBJ2-7, with D unclear. V lost 0 bases, J lost 4 bases, and 4 bases lay in between. The germline CDR1 and CDR2 sequences are LGHNA and YNFKEQ. This CDR3 has 12 residues. For the CDR3, the DNA is TGTGCCAGCAGCCAAGACCGGTACGAGCAGTACTTC. It is translated as CASSQDRYEQYF.

The chain combines TRBV30 with TRBJ2-5, with 9 bases aligning to TRBD1. The CDR3 is 15 residues long. Germline V gives CDR1 GTSNPN, CDR2 SVGIG (reference sequence). With V trimmed by 1 base and J by 5 bases, 8 bases remained unmatched. CDR3 loop: CAWSELGTGSETQYF. The CDR3 DNA reads as TGTGCCTGGAGTGAGCTAGGGACAGGGTCGGAGACCCAGTACTTC.

The genes are TRBV30 and TRBJ2-7; tentative D call: TRBD2 (6 bases). The CDR3 totals 13 residues. Germline CDR1 GTSNPN, CDR2 SVGIG (reference sequence). Trimming stripped 0 bases from V and 2 bases from J, with 8 bases between. The CDR3 here is CAWSVIAAYEQYF. Written as DNA, the CDR3 is TGTGCCTGGAGTGTAATAGCGGCCTACGAGCAGTACTTC.

This clone occurred a few times. This chain links TRBV6-5 with TRBJ1-4; 7 bases fit TRBD1. The CDR3 has 14 residues. CDR1 and CDR2 (germline): MNHEY, SVGAGI. V shed 3 bases, J shed 10 bases, and the junction held 8 bases outside the gene matches. CDR3 residues: CASSYRQGGRKLFF. CDR3 coding DNA: TGTGCCAGCAGTTATAGACAGGGCGGCAGAAAACTGTTTTTT.